This TCR beta chain was sequenced for a study of CD8 T cells in ankylosing spondylitis. Findings and limits, study-wide: Made up of roughly 8 highly homologous variants, a TCR beta motif appeared characteristic of ankylosing spondylitis blood.

To note about this clonotype: Its antigen is undetermined.

MiXCR was run by TCRdb on the 5' RACE reads, yielding one entry per CDR3 protein. The repertoire holds 500,000 to 550,000 distinct CDR3 sequences, with about an eighth as singletons. The CDR3 has 15 amino acids. V shed 7 bases and J 1 base; nucleotides not matched to a gene: 4. Germline V gene data show CDR1 as KGHDR and CDR2 as SFDVKD. The gene calls are TRBV24-1 and TRBJ2-1; TRBD2 matches at 9 bases. The TCR was taken from a male donor with ankylosing spondylitis. Sequencing was carried out using blood, either unsorted or a sorted T cell fraction (not recorded which). CDR3 sequence reads: CATSVSGSSYNEQFF. CDR3 in DNA: TGTGCCACCAGCGTTAGCGGGAGTTCCTACAATGAGCAGTTCTTC.